These 5 T cell receptor beta chains came from one sample sequenced in a study of cytomegalovirus exposure and HLA in healthy donors. PCR amplification relied on 60 Vbeta primers (plus 13 Jbeta primers). The data were produced by immunoSEQ multiplex PCR, yet TCRdb's version contains in-frame clones alone and is incomplete. Here the sample spans approximately 180,000 clones, over 70% being singletons. Material for sequencing was PBMCs. These receptors were taken from a male donor in good health and CMV-seronegative.

The chain uses TRBV7-2 and TRBJ2-6; the D gene is possibly TRBD1 (5 bases). The V end was cut by 4 bases, the J end by 0 bases, with 19 bases between. Germline assignment: CDR1 SGHTA and CDR2 FQGNSA. The CDR3 is 19 amino acids. The CDR3 DNA reads as TGTGCCAGCAGCTCGCCTGGAAACAGGTCCATCTCTGGGGCCAACGTCCTGACTTTC. It codes for CASSSPGNRSISGANVLTF.

The rearrangement links TRBV7-3 to TRBJ2-3, with 9 bases fitting TRBD2. This CDR3 comprises 17 residues. The ends lost 6 bases at V and 2 bases at J; junction bases unmatched: 12. The germline CDR1 and CDR2 sequences are SGHTA and FQGTGA. DNA of the CDR3: TGTGCCAGCAGTAAATCCGGGACTAGCAGAAACACAGATACGCAGTATTTT. Residues: CASSKSGTSRNTDTQYF. Supplemented by reference TRBV7-3 and TRBJ2-3, the full variable domain reads GAGVSQTPSNKVTEKGKYVELRCDPISGHTALYWYRQSLGQGPEFLIYFQGTGAADDSGLPNDRFFAVRPEGSVSTLKIQRTERGDSAVYLCASSKSGTSRNTDTQYFGPGTRLTVL.

The table lists this clone with a count of one. The rearrangement uses TRBV4-2 and TRBJ1-6; D is undetermined. In germline, CDR1 is LGHNA, CDR2 YNFKEQ. The V and J ends lost 0 bases and 13 bases respectively, with 13 bases between them. The CDR3 covers 14 residues. The CDR3 loop is CASSQDEARDPLHF. The CDR3 bases are TGTGCCAGCAGCCAAGATGAGGCCCGCGATCCCCTCCACTTT.

J is TRBJ1-1 and V is TRBV7-2; the D is unclear. This CDR3 region has 14 residues. The V end lost 4 bases, the J end lost 1 base, and 10 bases lay between the germline ends. Germline CDR1 is SGHTA and CDR2 is FQGNSA. The CDR3 protein is CASSSRLTNTEAFF. For the CDR3, the DNA is TGTGCCAGCAGCTCCCGACTTACGAACACTGAAGCTTTCTTT.

This sequence joins TRBV29-1 and TRBJ1-2; unclear D gene. The germline CDR1 and CDR2 sequences are SQVTM and ANQGSEA. Between the trimmed V and J ends, which lost 2 bases and 0 bases, there was a span of 10 bases. The CDR3 consists of 14 residues. The CDR3 DNA is TGCAGCGTTGAAACACGGGGTACTAACTATGGCTACACCTTC. As protein: CSVETRGTNYGYTF.